Listed here are 15 T cell receptor beta chains from one sample, sequenced in a study of T cell repertoires in cytomegalovirus infection. Their antigens remain unidentified. TCRdb called the reads again in MiXCR, with one record for every CDR3 protein. The sample lists about 830,000 distinct CDR3 sequences; about 33% were seen once. Sample: cultured CD8+ T cells from PBMCs, taken from culture after CMV antigen stimulation. Receptors were obtained from a human donor in good health (CMV status not recorded). Some clones in this sample may be carry-over from other donors' samples.

This rearrangement joins TRBV7-9 to TRBJ1-2; tentatively, D is TRBD1 (5 bases). This CDR3 is built from 12 residues. V was pared by 6 bases and J by 6 bases, with 11 bases between. In germline, CDR1 is SEHNR, CDR2 FQNEAQ (reference sequence). CDR3 loop: CASRPGFDGYTF. CDR3 DNA: TGTGCCAGCAGGCCAGGGTTTGATGGCTACACCTTC.

The CDR3 loop is CASSWPVGTRDNEQFF. Here the CDR3 DNA reads TGTGCCAGCAGTTGGCCGGTCGGGACAAGGGACAATGAGCAGTTCTTC. The chain links TRBV7-9 to TRBJ2-1, with a weak D call TRBD1 (6 bases). CDR3 length equals 16 residues. V was trimmed by 6 bases and J by 5 bases, leaving 20 bases between them. CDR1 and CDR2 from the germline V gene are SEHNR and FQNEAQ (reference sequence).

This rearrangement joins TRBV12-3 or TRBV12-4 to TRBJ1-1; no clear D. Deletions cut 1 base from V and 8 bases from J, with 8 bases between. CDR3 length equals 12 residues. The CDR3 region is CASSLESNEAFF. As DNA, the CDR3 is TGTGCCAGCAGTTTAGAGTCAAACGAAGCTTTCTTT.

This chain connects TRBV18 to TRBJ2-7; 10 nucleotides match TRBD1. There are 15 residues in the CDR3. Germline V gene lookup returns CDR1 KGHSH and CDR2 LQKENI. J lost 2 bases, V lost 3 bases, and 4 bases had no gene match. The CDR3, as DNA: TGTGCCAGCTCACCCCCGGGACAGGGGACCTACGAGCAGTACGTC. The encoded protein is CASSPPGQGTYEQYV.

This clonotype was seen ten or more times. The J gene is TRBJ2-7, the V gene TRBV7-2, with D tentatively TRBD1 (6 bases). Germline CDR1 reads SGHTA; CDR2 reads FQGNSA. The CDR3 runs 15 residues. Trimming pared 6 bases from V and 3 bases from J, leaving 18 bases between. CDR3 region: CASSLTGNPFYEQYV. CDR3 in DNA: TGTGCCAGCAGTTTGACAGGTAATCCCTTCTACGAGCAGTACGTC.

This clonotype was detected many times. The chain employs TRBV7-2 and TRBJ1-4; D perhaps matches TRBD1 (5 bases). V lost 3 bases and J lost 8, with 13 bases in between. The CDR3 spans 14 residues. Germline values: CDR1 SGHTA, CDR2 FQGNSA. The CDR3 loop reads CASSFMGGYEKLFF. In nucleotides, the CDR3 is TGTGCCAGCAGCTTTATGGGGGGATACGAAAAACTGTTTTTT.

The rearrangement links TRBV18 to TRBJ2-7; D gene ambiguous. The CDR3 extends over 14 amino acids. Germline V gene sequence: CDR1 KGHSH, CDR2 LQKENI. V lost 3 bases and J 0 bases, leaving 9 bases between the germline ends. The CDR3 is CASSPTYNSYEQYV. CDR3 bases: TGTGCCAGCTCACCTACCTACAACTCCTACGAGCAGTACGTC.

The chain has TRBV28 and TRBJ2-6; 10 bases fit TRBD1. The CDR3 covers 18 residues. The germline V gene has CDR1 MDHEN and CDR2 SYDVKM. V gave up 1 base and J gave up 0 bases; unmatched junction bases: 3. In DNA, the CDR3 is TGTGCCAGCAGTTTATTAGGGACAGGGGACTCTGGGGCCAACGTCCTGACTTTC. The encoded protein is CASSLLGTGDSGANVLTF.

The table lists this clonotype with a few counts. The V gene is TRBV7-6, the J gene TRBJ2-3; 10 positions match TRBD2. V was clipped by 2 bases and J by 3 bases; unmatched bases: 2. CDR3 length: 15 amino acids. Germline CDR1 reads SGHVS; CDR2 reads FNYEAQ. The DNA of the CDR3 is TGTGCCAGCAGCTTATATAGCGGGGGGACAGATACGCAGTATTTT. Encoded protein: CASSLYSGGTDTQYF.

This rearrangement joins TRBV20-1 to TRBJ2-3; D unclear. The CDR3 runs 14 residues. The germline gives CDR1 DFQATT, CDR2 SNEGSKA (reference sequence). Trimming removed 6 bases at V and 3 bases at J, with 16 bases between. CDR3 DNA sequence: TGCAGTGCACTCTGGTGGGCCGGTACAGATACGCAGTATTTT. This codes for CSALWWAGTDTQYF.

The table lists this clonotype with many counts. The rearrangement uses TRBV7-2 and TRBJ2-2; D not resolved. The CDR3 runs 12 residues. Germline assignment: CDR1 SGHTA and CDR2 FQGNSA. With 4 bases removed from V and 6 bases from J, the gap between germline ends came to 6 bases. This CDR3 is CASSSSPGELFF. The CDR3 bases are TGTGCCAGCAGCTCCTCGCCCGGGGAGCTGTTTTTT. Drawing the rest from reference TRBV7-2 and TRBJ2-2, the complete variable domain is GAGVSQSPSNKVTEKGKDVELRCDPISGHTALYWYRQSLGQGLEFLIYFQGNSAPDKSGLPSDRFSAERTGGSVSTLTIQRTQQEDSAVYLCASSSSPGELFFGEGSRLTVL.

This clonotype was counted between two and nine times. The V call is TRBV6-5, the J call TRBJ1-1; D unclear. The CDR3 totals 10 residues. V was trimmed by 8 bases and J by 8 bases, leaving 9 bases between them. CDR1 MNHEY and CDR2 SVGAGI come from the germline V gene. The CDR3 sequence is CASGLREAFF. For the CDR3, the DNA is TGTGCCAGCGGTCTGAGGGAAGCTTTCTTT.

The sample holds a few counts of this clonotype. The rearrangement uses TRBV19 and TRBJ1-4; D might be TRBD1 (5 bases). Germline V gene data show CDR1 as LNHDA and CDR2 as SQIVND (reference sequence). Trimming removed 5 bases from V and 1 base from J, with 14 bases in between. The CDR3 length is 16 residues. In DNA form, the CDR3 reads TGTGCCAGTAGTGGACACCTGGGTCGAACTAATGAAAAACTGTTTTTT. Protein sequence: CASSGHLGRTNEKLFF.

This clonotype was detected only a few times. V gene TRBV19 combines with J gene TRBJ2-2; possible D gene TRBD1, 5 bases. The CDR3 length is 13 residues. V dropped 3 bases and J dropped 6 bases, with 8 bases sitting between them. Germline CDR1 reads LNHDA; CDR2 reads SQIVND (reference sequence). The CDR3 sequence: CASSMLGPGELFF. DNA of the CDR3: TGTGCCAGTAGTATGCTGGGGCCCGGGGAGCTGTTTTTT. Complete variable domain (other parts from reference TRBV19 and TRBJ2-2): DGGITQSPKYLFRKEGQNVTLSCEQNLNHDAMYWYRQDPGQGLRLIYYSQIVNDFQKGDIAEGYSVSREKKESFPLTVTSAQKNPTAFYLCASSMLGPGELFFGEGSRLTVL.

There are many counts of this clonotype. The chain uses TRBV5-6 and TRBJ2-5; 11 positions agree with TRBD2. The trim removed 0 bases at V and 13 bases at J, leaving 11 bases unmatched. The CDR3 covers 15 residues. In germline, CDR1 is SGHDT, CDR2 YYEEEE. The CDR3: CASSLVISGGAVMYF. CDR3 DNA sequence: TGTGCCAGCAGCTTGGTGATTAGCGGGGGGGCCGTTATGTACTTC.